This T cell receptor (beta chain) was recorded in a study of CD8+CD57+ T cells in acquired aplastic anemia (dated by TCRdb to 2017 to 2018). About the investigation overall: DNA extracted from sorted CD4+ and CD8+ cells had a mean of approximately 3.3 ug, with a range of 0.2 to 27.4 ug. A CD8+CD57+ expansion meant a frequency higher than the mean frequency seen in healthy subjects.

The paper's findings and limits, for the study overall: CD8+ Simpson's diversity did not differ significantly between patients and healthy controls (P=0.060). Although twenty-nine CD8+ CDR3 sequences were shared by patients and controls, these sequences appeared highly expressed in patients and within the immunodominant clones of patients.

Profiling of TCR beta VDJ combinations and CDR3 sequences used genomic DNA as the template. An Illumina HiSeq 2000 was the platform used for TCR repertoire sequencing. Turning to the authors' computational methods: TRBV/TRBJ rearrangement plots, CDR3 size and DJ length profiles, and Simpson's diversity index were used to evaluate the repertoires. The most abundant DNA sequence in the deep sequencing data was defined as the immunodominant clone. CDR3 amino acid sequences were checked for sharing between subjects and were compared against published repertoires and the VDJdb database. In-frame beta chains were kept once TCRdb had trimmed the public reads at Q25 with fastp and called clones with MiXCR. Rows matching on CDR3 protein sequence are summarized as one entry with the most common DNA and genes. TCRdb, not the original authors, processed these V and J calls. Across this sample there are about 240,000 distinct CDR3 sequences, with 47% seen only once. About 8.3% of the sample goes to the ten largest clones.

Flow cytometry had shown CD8+CD57+ cell expansion in the patients selected for sequencing. Severe acquired aplastic anemia was diagnosed in all patients according to International Study of Aplastic Anemia and Agranulocytosis and Camitta criteria. At the time blood was sampled, none of the patients had received any therapy. In the study, sorted CD4+ and CD8+ blood T cells from patients with severe aplastic anemia and from healthy subjects underwent deep sequencing of TCR repertoires. Patients were enrolled under clinicaltrials.gov protocols 00001620, 01623167, 00001397, 00071045, 00081523 and 00961064 in the USA. Ficoll-Paque density gradient centrifugation was used to isolate peripheral blood mononuclear cells. Before DNA extraction, CD4+ and CD8+ T cells were sorted with FACS or magnetic beads. As concerns this clonotype: It has no known antigen specificity. Base-call qualities are not available, and no considerably larger clone is one nucleotide away.

Here V drops 3 bases and J drops 0 bases, and the junction holds 5 bases not matched to any gene. CDR1 SGDLS and CDR2 YYNGEE were looked up in the germline V gene. Inclusive of the bounding cysteine and phenylalanine, the CDR3 is 15 residues long. Only the CDR3 DNA stays, 45 bases, in frame from base 1. Here the chain combines TRBV9 and TRBJ1-2, with 7 junctional bases fitting TRBD1. Sample: sorted CD4+, CD8+, or CD8+CD57+ T cells (not recorded which) from PBMCs. The TCR comes from a human donor with aplastic anemia. The DNA is as follows: TGTGCCAGCAGCGGCGGACAGGTGACTAACTATGGCTACACCTTC. It is translated as CASSGGQVTNYGYTF.